This T cell receptor (beta chain) was found in a study of OX40 agonist ivuxolimab in advanced cancers. TCRdb's copy holds only in-frame clones and misses some; the assay was immunoSEQ multiplex PCR. Among roughly 77,000 clones, about four fifths were seen once, and the ten largest hold 0.5% to 0.65%. J lost 0 bases, V lost 6 bases, and 8 bases had no gene match. CDR1 LNHDA and CDR2 SQIVND come from the germline V gene (reference sequence). The CDR3 has 17 residues. The chain couples TRBV19 to TRBJ2-6, with 7 bases that match TRBD2. The specimen was CD4+ or CD8+ T cells sorted from blood, collected in a trial of the OX40 agonist ivuxolimab. This receptor was obtained from an adult with an advanced solid tumor such as melanoma, head and neck, liver or kidney cancer. CDR3 region: CASSLAATSSGANVLTF. The CDR3 region has the DNA TGTGCCAGTAGCCTAGCGGCGACTAGCTCTGGGGCCAACGTCCTGACTTTC.